This T cell receptor beta chain was sequenced during a study of T-cell reconstitution after alpha-beta-depleted transplantation in children. Trimming pared 5 bases from V and 0 bases from J, leaving 26 bases between. The CDR3 has 21 amino acids. Germline CDR1 and CDR2: SGHAT and FQNNGV. General observations from the study: When one year had passed after transplant, most T-cell counts and diversity came from newly produced T cells. The study reportedly traced alpha-beta T cells about two months after transplant to several hundred expanded graft clones.

Unique molecular identifiers were used in preparing the TCRbeta library. TCRdb recomputed calls from the PCR reads with MiXCR, one row per CDR3 protein. The sample lists more than 200,000 distinct CDR3 sequences, roughly 9.1% seen once, with under 40% in the top ten. In the case of this clonotype: Its antigen remains unidentified.

This TCR was recovered from a male patient between 2 and 15 years old who had a stem cell transplant for acute myeloid leukemia, so the T cells may come from the graft donor. The chain is built from TRBV11-2 and TRBJ2-6, with D perhaps TRBD2 (5 bases). The sequencing used PBMCs, mostly from graft donor cells, collected 360 days after TCRalphabeta/CD19-depleted stem cell transplant. The CDR3 loop reads CASSPPPDRSRGLSGANVLTF. In DNA, the CDR3 is TGTGCCAGCAGCCCCCCACCGGACCGGTCGCGAGGGCTCTCTGGGGCCAACGTCCTGACTTTC.